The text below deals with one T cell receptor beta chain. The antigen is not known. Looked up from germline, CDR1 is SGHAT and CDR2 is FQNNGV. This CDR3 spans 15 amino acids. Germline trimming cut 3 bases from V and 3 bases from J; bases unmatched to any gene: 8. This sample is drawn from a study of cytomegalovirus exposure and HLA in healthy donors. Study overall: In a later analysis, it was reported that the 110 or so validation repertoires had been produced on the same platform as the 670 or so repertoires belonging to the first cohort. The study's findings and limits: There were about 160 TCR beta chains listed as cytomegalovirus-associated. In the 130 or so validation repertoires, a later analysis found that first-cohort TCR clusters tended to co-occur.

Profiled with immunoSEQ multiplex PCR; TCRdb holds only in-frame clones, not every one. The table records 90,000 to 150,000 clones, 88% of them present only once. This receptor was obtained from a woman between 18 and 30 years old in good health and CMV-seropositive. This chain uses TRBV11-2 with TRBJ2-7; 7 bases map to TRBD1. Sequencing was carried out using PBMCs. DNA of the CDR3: TGTGCCAGCAGCTTTGATGGGACAGACCTCTACGAGCAGTACTTC. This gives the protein CASSFDGTDLYEQYF.